Sequencing of this TCR beta chain was carried out in a study of shared clonotypes between healthy human individuals. Turning to the study itself: Plates per donor: three CD4 naive, three CD4 memory, two CD8 naive, one CD8 memory.

Every subset had its genomic DNA shared out evenly among several immunoSEQ plates. Repertoires were generated with immunoSEQ multiplex PCR, while TCRdb's copy carries only in-frame clones and drops some. The sample contains around 1.9 million clones, 93% of which appear only once. This CDR3 has 15 residues. Germline CDR1 and CDR2: SSHAT and FNYEAQ (reference sequence). V lost 1 base, J lost 3 bases, and 5 bases stayed unmatched. Naive-designated CD8 cells lacked CD45RO, were positively enriched for CCR7, and omitted terminally differentiated effector memory CD45RA+ cells. This clonotype originated in a man between 18 and 29 years old in good health. Some clones in this sample may be carry-over from other donors' samples. The V call is TRBV7-7, the J call TRBJ2-7, with 8 bases fitting TRBD1. Sequenced material: naive CD8+ T cells from PBMCs. As DNA, the CDR3 is TGTGCCAGCAGCTTAGGGACAGGGTATATCTACGAGCAGTACTTC. Encoded protein: CASSLGTGYIYEQYF.